These T cell receptor beta chains were read from a single sample in a study of shared clonotypes between healthy human individuals. Clones were read by immunoSEQ multiplex PCR, and TCRdb kept only the in-frame ones, dropping some. The repertoire holds around 1,900,000 clones, with about 93% as singletons. The sequenced sample was naive CD8+ T cells from PBMCs. Source of these receptors: a man aged 18 to 29 in good health. Some clones in this sample may be carry-over from other donors' samples. Both conserved end residues are part of each CDR3. The D gene is left open where the match is weak. Part of the rows lack a size; the others show once, few, many or a class for expanded clones.

TRBJ2-4 TRBV4-3 - - CASSQGWIAKNIQYF TGCGCCAGCAGCCAAGGTTGGATAGCCAAAAACATTCAGTACTTC
TRBJ2-7 TRBV6-1 TRBD2 - CASSLAGGPYEQYF TGTGCCAGCAGCTTAGCGGGAGGGCCCTACGAGCAGTACTTC
TRBJ2-2 TRBV9 - - CASSELRSGELFF TGTGCCAGCAGCGAATTACGGAGTGGGGAGCTGTTTTTT
TRBJ2-1 TRBV10-3 TRBD2 - CAISWTSGGHNEQFF TGTGCCATCAGCTGGACTAGCGGGGGGCACAATGAGCAGTTCTTC
TRBJ2-2 TRBV7-3 - - CASSLIFPGELFF TGTGCCAGCAGCTTAATTTTCCCCGGGGAGCTGTTTTTT
TRBJ2-7 TRBV7-2 - - CASSLMGTGSEQYF TGTGCCAGCAGCTTAATGGGCACCGGGTCCGAGCAGTACTTC
TRBJ2-7 TRBV9 - - CASSVGGPNYEQYF TGTGCCAGCAGCGTAGGAGGGCCTAACTACGAGCAGTACTTC
TRBJ1-5 TRBV28 - - CASSLVQGRSQPQHF TGTGCCAGCAGTTTGGTTCAGGGTAGAAGTCAGCCCCAGCATTTT
TRBJ1-2 TRBV5-1 - - CASSGGRDNYGYTF TGCGCCAGCAGCGGCGGCAGGGACAACTATGGCTACACCTTC
TRBJ1-3 TRBV7-8 - - CASSLATEGSGNTIYF TGTGCCAGCAGCTTAGCGACGGAAGGCTCTGGAAACACCATATATTTT
TRBJ1-1 TRBV30 - - CAWSAGQPEAFF TGTGCCTGGAGTGCAGGACAGCCTGAAGCTTTCTTT
TRBJ2-3 TRBV6-5 - - CASSYSVSPGTQYF TGTGCCAGCAGTTACTCAGTCTCGCCGGGTACGCAGTATTTT
TRBJ1-2 TRBV29-1 - - CSVPGRRNYGYTF TGCAGCGTTCCGGGACGGAGAAACTATGGCTACACCTTC
TRBJ1-2 TRBV7-9 - - CASSLAGVGPYGYTF TGTGCCAGCAGCTTAGCGGGGGTAGGACCCTATGGCTACACCTTC
TRBJ1-1 TRBV4-1 TRBD1 - CASSHLGTVNTEAFF TGCGCCAGCAGCCACCTAGGGACAGTGAACACTGAAGCTTTCTTT
TRBJ2-5 TRBV11-2 - - CASSLDPGFRDQYF TGTGCCAGCAGCTTAGACCCTGGTTTCCGGGACCAGTACTTC
TRBJ2-2 TRBV9 - - CASSPRTAGTGELFF TGTGCCAGCAGCCCCCGGACAGCTGGAACCGGGGAGCTGTTTTTT
TRBJ2-3 TRBV4-2 TRBD2 - CASRPTSDYPDTQYF TGTGCCAGCAGACCAACTAGCGACTACCCAGATACGCAGTATTTT
TRBJ1-3 TRBV6-6 - - CASSPLGNTIYF TGTGCCAGCAGTCCCCTGGGAAACACCATATATTTT
TRBJ1-4 TRBV7-2 - - CASSPGEKLFF TGTGCCAGCAGCCCGGGGGAAAAACTGTTTTTT
TRBJ2-1 TRBV19 - - CASSIGNYPNEQFF TGTGCCAGTAGTATAGGGAACTACCCCAATGAGCAGTTCTTC
TRBJ2-7 TRBV2 TRBD2 - CASRGGQGFIYEQYF TGTGCCAGCAGGGGAGGGCAGGGATTTATCTACGAGCAGTACTTC
TRBJ2-7 TRBV9 - - CASSVAAHPSYEQYF TGTGCCAGCAGCGTAGCGGCCCATCCCTCCTACGAGCAGTACTTC
TRBJ1-4 TRBV28 - - CASSPGTSNEKLFF TGTGCCAGTTCACCCGGGACAAGTAATGAAAAACTGTTTTTT
TRBJ2-2 TRBV5-1 TRBD2 once CASSPGLAGELFF TGCGCCAGCAGCCCCGGACTAGCCGGGGAGCTGTTTTTT
TRBJ2-7 TRBV6-5 - - CASSPFSDSYEQYF TGTGCCAGCAGCCCGTTTTCGGACAGCTACGAGCAGTACTTC
TRBJ1-2 TRBV29-1 TRBD1 - CSPQSGQVRYGYTF TGCAGCCCACAGTCTGGACAGGTACGATATGGCTACACCTTC
TRBJ2-1 TRBV7-8 TRBD2 - CASSATGLAGGNEQFF TGTGCCAGCAGCGCGACGGGACTAGCGGGAGGGAATGAGCAGTTCTTC
TRBJ1-1 TRBV6-5 TRBD1 - CASSPWTGLNTEAFF TGTGCCAGCAGTCCGTGGACAGGATTGAACACTGAAGCTTTCTTT
TRBJ2-1 TRBV28 TRBD1 - CASSPGTAAYNEQFF TGTGCCAGCAGTCCCGGGACAGCAGCCTACAATGAGCAGTTCTTC
TRBJ2-7 TRBV2 - - CASSVNARYYEQYF TGTGCCAGCAGTGTAAATGCCCGATACTACGAGCAGTACTTC
TRBJ2-2 TRBV20-1 - - CSAPGTGELFF TGCAGTGCCCCGGGGACCGGGGAGCTGTTTTTT
TRBJ2-2 TRBV5-6 TRBD2 - CASSLAVAGVAGELFF TGTGCCAGCAGCTTGGCGGTAGCGGGAGTGGCCGGGGAGCTGTTTTTT
TRBJ1-1 TRBV5-4 - - CASSAGREAFF TGTGCCAGCAGCGCGGGTAGAGAAGCTTTCTTT
TRBJ2-7 TRBV7-2 TRBD1 - CASSLVPGGTYEQYF TGTGCCAGCAGCTTAGTTCCAGGGGGCACCTACGAGCAGTACTTC
TRBJ2-1 TRBV9 - - CASSVEGGIYNEQFF TGTGCCAGCAGCGTAGAAGGGGGGATATACAATGAGCAGTTCTTC
TRBJ2-1 TRBV4-1 TRBD2 - CASSQEYLLAGVNEQFF TGCGCCAGCAGCCAAGAATATCTACTAGCGGGAGTCAATGAGCAGTTCTTC
TRBJ2-1 TRBV30 TRBD2 - CAWTGTSLYNEQFF TGTGCCTGGACCGGGACTAGCCTTTACAATGAGCAGTTCTTC
TRBJ2-7 TRBV27 TRBD1 - CASSWTGAPSYEQYF TGTGCCAGCAGTTGGACAGGCGCCCCTTCCTACGAGCAGTACTTC
TRBJ2-1 TRBV7-9 TRBD2 - CASSLRLAGGLVGEQFF TGTGCCAGCAGCTTAAGGCTAGCGGGAGGGTTGGTGGGTGAGCAGTTCTTC
TRBJ2-7 TRBV7-9 TRBD2 - CASSRGGPYEQYF TGTGCCAGCAGCAGGGGAGGGCCGTACGAGCAGTACTTC